This T cell receptor (beta chain) was retrieved from a study of T cell changes during pregnancy in multiple sclerosis. The sample holds a few counts of this clone. This CDR3 is 12 amino acids long. Germline V gives CDR1 GTSNPN, CDR2 SVGIG (reference sequence). Trimming cost V 1 base and J 8 bases; bases outside gene matches: 3. Profiling relied on immunoSEQ multiplex PCR, and the TCRdb table lists in-frame clones only, not all of them. The sample lists over 45,000 clones, 90% occurring once. The sequence was collected from a female donor with multiple sclerosis, enrolled in a pregnancy study. This material consisted of CD4+ T cells from peripheral blood mononuclear cells, taken in the first trimester of pregnancy. This chain uses TRBV30 with TRBJ1-1; 8 nucleotides match TRBD1. The CDR3 reads CAWSGRTGEAFF. The CDR3 bases are TGTGCCTGGAGTGGTAGGACAGGGGAAGCTTTCTTT.